This entry describes one TCR beta chain. These data belong to a study of blood T cell repertoires in COVID-19. Study as a whole: Samples came from the United States, Italy and Spain, spanning acute and convalescent COVID-19. Sources were T cells, B-cell-depleted T cells, or PBMCs; the material itself was cDNA or gDNA.

In the authors' workflow: The assay estimated nucleated cells by amplifying reference gene primers. Assay used: immunoSEQ multiplex PCR; TCRdb lists only in-frame clones, some missing. D and trimming were read from the DNA, whereas the V and J calls and clone size are those reported in that table. The repertoire includes about 210,000 clones, 70% to 90% of them detected once, and 10% to 15% sits in the top ten. The V gene end was trimmed by 7 bases and the J gene end by 5 bases; junction bases not matched to a gene: 15. Germline V gene data show CDR1 as SQVTM and CDR2 as ANQGSEA. This CDR3 has 16 amino acids.

This rearrangement joins TRBV29-1 to TRBJ2-1, with 9 bases identical to TRBD2. The receptor comes from a human donor in a cohort sampled during active COVID-19. The material sequenced was peripheral blood. CDR3 nucleotide sequence: TGCAGCGCCGGGGGGTCTAGCGGGATTATAAACAATGAGCAGTTCTTC. This translates into CSAGGSSGIINNEQFF.